In its sample, the clone carrying this T cell receptor beta chain was seen many times. What it binds is unknown. This specimen comes from a study of T-cell reconstitution after alpha-beta-depleted transplantation in children. Overall study findings and caveats: High day-60 TCRbeta diversity in some patients came from surviving recipient T cells and thymic progenitors. T-cell counts and diversity at one year post-transplant came mainly from newly produced T cells. There were reportedly several hundred expanded graft clones from which alpha-beta T cells came about two months after transplant.

Unique molecular identifiers featured in how the TCRbeta library was prepared. TCRdb re-called the PCR reads with MiXCR, one entry per CDR3 protein. Of about 150,000 distinct CDR3 sequences in the sample, 11% are singletons; the top ten hold under 15%. V lost 0 bases and J 4 bases, leaving 5 bases between the germline ends. Germline CDR1 and CDR2: MGHRA and YSYEKL. CDR3 length: 13 amino acids. The source was PBMCs, collected before TCRalphabeta/CD19-depleted stem cell transplant. This chain connects TRBV4-1 to TRBJ2-3; D unresolved. This TCR was sampled from a boy aged 2 to 10 with acute myeloid leukemia, due to receive a stem cell transplant. CDR3 protein: CASSQDLPDTQYF. DNA for the CDR3: TGCGCCAGCAGCCAAGATTTGCCAGATACGCAGTATTTT.